These 26 T cell receptor beta chains share one sample of origin, sequenced in a study of PD-1 blockade in classical Hodgkin lymphoma. The assay was immunoSEQ multiplex PCR, and TCRdb's table has in-frame clones only and misses some. In the table there are around 99,000 clones, about four fifths of which are singletons. Every patient had relapsed following autologous stem cell transplantation, and cohorts differed in brentuximab vedotin exposure. The sample here was peripheral blood mononuclear cells (PBMCs), taken before the second cycle of nivolumab. All receptors derive from a human donor with classical Hodgkin lymphoma.

This chain joins TRBV7-9 and TRBJ2-1; 10 nucleotides line up with TRBD2. From germline, CDR1 is SEHNR and CDR2 FQNEAQ (reference sequence). The CDR3 is made up of 19 amino acids. J was trimmed by 0 bases and V by 1 base; bases with no gene match: 9. The CDR3 protein is CASSLENGLAGVSYNEQFF. The CDR3, as DNA: TGTGCCAGCAGCTTAGAGAATGGGCTAGCGGGAGTCTCCTACAATGAGCAGTTCTTC.

The V and J genes are TRBV11-2 and TRBJ1-3; 8 bases map to TRBD1. The length of the CDR3 is 17 residues. Looked up from germline, CDR1 is SGHAT and CDR2 is FQNNGV. With 2 bases clipped from V and 4 bases from J, the junction kept 10 bases outside the gene matches. Here the CDR3 DNA reads TGTGCCAGCAGCTTAAGGAGGCAGGGGGCCTCCGGAAACACCATATATTTT. This sequence encodes CASSLRRQGASGNTIYF.

This CDR3 is CASSIEGQLAKNIQYF. Here the CDR3 DNA reads TGTGCCAGTAGTATAGAAGGGCAGCTAGCCAAAAACATTCAGTACTTC. V and J are TRBV19 and TRBJ2-4; no clear D gene. This CDR3 is built from 16 residues. V was shortened by 0 bases and J by 0 bases, with 9 bases between the two germline ends. Per germline, CDR1 LNHDA and CDR2 SQIVND (reference sequence).

This clone was detected once. V and J are TRBV19 and TRBJ2-5, with 15 bases matching TRBD2. Germline V gene sequence: CDR1 LNHDA, CDR2 SQIVND (reference sequence). The junction had 9 bases not matched to a gene; V was cut back by 6 bases and J by 1 base. The CDR3 is made up of 18 amino acids. The CDR3 region is CASSLGLAGGIIQETQYF. The DNA of the CDR3 is TGTGCCAGTAGCCTCGGACTAGCGGGGGGGATAATCCAAGAGACCCAGTACTTC.

The chain joins TRBV20-1 to TRBJ2-5, with 7 bases that match TRBD2. The length of the CDR3 is 11 residues. From germline, CDR1 is DFQATT and CDR2 SNEGSKA (reference sequence). Here the CDR3 reads CAGLLEETQYF. The CDR3 nucleotides read TGCGCGGGACTACTCGAAGAGACCCAGTACTTC.

The chain combines TRBV7-6 with TRBJ1-4; D is unresolved. V lost 5 bases and J 10 bases, leaving 11 bases between the germline ends. Germline V gene data show CDR1 as SGHVS and CDR2 as FNYEAQ. The CDR3 loop spans 12 amino acids. The CDR3 DNA sequence: TGTGCCAGCAGCCGCGGGGAGCGAAAACTGTTTTTT. It codes for CASSRGERKLFF.

This chain uses TRBV7-9 with TRBJ2-5; TRBD1 agrees at 7 bases. Germline V gives CDR1 SEHNR, CDR2 FQNEAQ (reference sequence). The CDR3 is 13 residues long. After removal of 5 bases from V and 5 bases from J, the junction contained 5 bases not matched to a gene. CDR3 loop: CASSKTGPETQYF. CDR3 DNA sequence: TGTGCCAGCAGCAAGACAGGGCCCGAGACCCAGTACTTC.

The chain joins TRBV14 to TRBJ1-1; D not resolved. V gave up 4 bases and J gave up 3 bases, with 9 bases separating them. CDR3 size: 13 residues. CDR1 and CDR2 from the germline V gene are SGHDN and FVKESK. In DNA, the CDR3 is TGTGCCAGCAGCCCAGACCTGTACACTGAAGCTTTCTTT. Its translation: CASSPDLYTEAFF.

Details on this clone: This same CDR3 is encoded by further DNA sequences in the sample. The rearrangement uses TRBV5-1 and TRBJ2-5, with 8 bases matching TRBD1. The V segment lost 5 bases and the J segment 4 bases; nucleotides outside the gene matches: 7. The CDR3 consists of 14 residues. CDR1 SGHRS and CDR2 YFSETQ come from the germline V gene. DNA of the CDR3: TGCGCCAGCAGTGGGGCAGGGGGCACAGAGACCCAGTACTTC. Protein sequence: CASSGAGGTETQYF.

This clone showed up just once. This chain connects TRBV6-5 to TRBJ2-7; tentative D call: TRBD1 (6 bases). The germline V gene has CDR1 MNHEY and CDR2 SVGAGI. The length of the CDR3 is 12 residues. The ends were cut back, 5 bases at V and 3 bases at J, with 8 bases in the middle. The CDR3 DNA is TGTGCCAGCAGTCGGGACAACTACGAGCAGTACTTC. Protein sequence: CASSRDNYEQYF.

The rearrangement links TRBV7-3 to TRBJ1-1, with D tentatively TRBD1 (6 bases). The J call is doubtful: the DNA matches TRBJ1-6 better. CDR1 is SGHTA, CDR2 FQGTGA, per germline. This CDR3 has 11 residues. CDR3 sequence (DNA): TGTGCCAGCAGCGACGGGGGCGTACTCCACTTT. Amino acids: CASSDGGVLHF.

The chain couples TRBV10-1 to TRBJ2-1, with 9 bases aligning to TRBD2. V shed 0 bases and J 9 bases; nucleotides not matched to a gene: 6. Germline lookup yields CDR1 WNHNN and CDR2 SYGVQD (reference sequence). The CDR3 length is 15 residues. This chain's CDR3 is CASSESSSGAGEQFF. In nucleotides, the CDR3 is TGCGCCAGCAGTGAGTCGTCTAGCGGGGCGGGTGAGCAGTTCTTC.

V gene TRBV9 combines with J gene TRBJ2-2, with 12 bases matching TRBD2. The V segment lost 0 bases and the J segment 3 bases; nucleotides outside the gene matches: 6. This CDR3 comprises 18 residues. Looked up from germline, CDR1 is SGDLS and CDR2 is YYNGEE. The CDR3 is CASSVALAGGLDTGELFF. CDR3 nucleotide sequence: TGTGCCAGCAGCGTAGCACTAGCGGGAGGTTTGGACACCGGGGAGCTGTTTTTT.

J is TRBJ1-3 and V is TRBV6-6; weak D call: TRBD1 (5 bases). Per germline, CDR1 MNHNY and CDR2 SVGAGI (reference sequence). V lost 6 bases to trimming and J lost 2 bases, with 17 bases between them. This CDR3 has 16 residues. CDR3 region: CASSQAPGHAGNTIYF. As DNA, the CDR3 is TGTGCCAGCAGCCAGGCCCCCGGACATGCTGGAAACACCATATATTTT.

The chain joins TRBV6-1 to TRBJ1-5; possible D gene TRBD1, 5 bases. Germline CDR1 is MNHNS and CDR2 is SASEGT. V shed 1 base and J shed 6 bases, with 7 bases lying between them. This CDR3 comprises 13 residues. The CDR3 bases are TGTGCCAGCAGTGAAGGCAGGGTTCAGCCCCAGCATTTT. The encoded protein is CASSEGRVQPQHF.

This clone was recorded a few times. The rearrangement joins TRBV6-1 to TRBJ1-5, with 8 bases aligning to TRBD1. Trimming took 7 bases from V and 5 from J; bases not matched to a gene: 10. CDR3 length: 15 amino acids. CDR1 and CDR2 (germline): MNHNS, SASEGT. This CDR3 is CASNGGTGWDQPQHF. As DNA, the CDR3 is TGTGCCAGCAATGGTGGGACAGGTTGGGATCAGCCCCAGCATTTT.

The J gene is TRBJ1-1, the V gene TRBV7-3; D gene unclear. The V and J ends lost 8 bases and 2 bases respectively, with 9 bases between them. The CDR3 spans 12 residues. The germline V gene has CDR1 SGHTA and CDR2 FQGTGA. CDR3 DNA sequence: TGTGCCAGCGGAGACCCTAACACTGAAGCTTTCTTT. Its protein is CASGDPNTEAFF.

CDR3 protein: CASSTDRNYTGELFF. The CDR3 region has the DNA TGTGCCAGCAGCACCGACCGGAATTACACCGGGGAGCTGTTTTTT. V is TRBV21-1 and J is TRBJ2-2. TRBV21-1 is classified as a pseudogene. The CDR3 has 15 amino acids.

The rearrangement uses TRBV7-9 and TRBJ1-3; D unclear. The CDR3 spans 14 residues. V was shortened by 1 base and J by 4 bases, with 8 bases between the two germline ends. Germline CDR1 and CDR2: SEHNR and FQNEAQ (reference sequence). CDR3: CASSLVARGNTIYF. DNA for the CDR3: TGTGCCAGCAGCTTAGTCGCAAGGGGAAACACCATATATTTT.

The table lists this clone with a few counts. V and J are TRBV2 and TRBJ2-1; 8 bases line up with TRBD2. V lost 2 bases, J lost 8 bases, and 5 bases stayed unmatched. CDR1 and CDR2 (germline): SNHLY, FYNNEI. The CDR3 sequence is 14 residues long. The CDR3 DNA reads as TGTGCCAGCAGTGAACGGGAGGGCCTGGATGAGCAGTTCTTC. This encodes CASSEREGLDEQFF.

The chain couples TRBV30 to TRBJ1-1; D uncertain. V gave up 0 bases and J gave up 1 base, with 6 bases separating them. CDR1 and CDR2 (germline): GTSNPN, SVGIG (reference sequence). The CDR3 length is 13 residues. The CDR3 DNA reads as TGTGCCTGGAGTGTACGTGGGAACACTGAAGCTTTCTTT. This codes for CAWSVRGNTEAFF.

This chain links TRBV6-1 with TRBJ1-5; no definite D call. Looked up from germline, CDR1 is MNHNS and CDR2 is SASEGT. Trimming stripped 4 bases from V and 0 bases from J, with 1 base between. The CDR3 consists of 12 residues. Here the CDR3 reads CASSASNQPQHF. The CDR3, as DNA: TGTGCCAGCAGTGCTAGCAATCAGCCCCAGCATTTT.

The V call is TRBV2, the J call TRBJ2-5, with D tentatively TRBD1 (6 bases). Germline V gene sequence: CDR1 SNHLY, CDR2 FYNNEI. The CDR3 runs 12 residues. The germline V and J ends were trimmed by 6 bases and 4 bases, with 9 bases remaining between them. The CDR3 spells CASRDRGETQYF. Written as DNA, the CDR3 is TGTGCCAGCAGGGACAGAGGAGAGACCCAGTACTTC.

In DNA form, the CDR3 reads TGTGCCAGCAGTGAAGGCCCCCGGGGCACAGATACGCAGTATTTT. Its protein is CASSEGPRGTDTQYF. The chain recombines TRBV2 with TRBJ2-3; D remains unclear. The length of the CDR3 is 15 residues. V was pared by 1 base and J by 1 base, with 9 bases between. CDR1 and CDR2 from the germline V gene are SNHLY and FYNNEI. The complete variable domain, with remaining parts taken from reference TRBV2 and TRBJ2-3, reads EPEVTQTPSHQVTQMGQEVILRCVPISNHLYFYWYRQILGQKVEFLVSFYNNEISEKSEIFDDQFSVERPDGSNFTLKIRSTKLEDSAMYFCASSEGPRGTDTQYFGPGTRLTVL.

There are a few counts of this clone. The chain combines TRBV19 with TRBJ1-3; tentatively, D is TRBD1 (6 bases). Trimming took off 10 bases at V and 3 bases at J, with 16 bases between the two ends. Germline lookup yields CDR1 LNHDA and CDR2 SQIVND (reference sequence). The CDR3 contains 14 residues. The CDR3 coding sequence is TGTGCCACCGCCGGGCGGGGGCGTGGAAACACCATATATTTT. It is translated as CATAGRGRGNTIYF.

The chain employs TRBV5-1 and TRBJ2-5; no clear D gene. Germline-derived CDR1 and CDR2 are SGHRS and YFSETQ. This CDR3 is built from 12 residues. Trimming left V 0 bases short and J 2 bases short, with 2 bases between. The CDR3 sequence is CASSLDQETQYF. DNA for the CDR3: TGCGCCAGCAGCTTGGATCAAGAGACCCAGTACTTC.